This T cell receptor (beta chain) was sequenced during a study of tumor-infiltrating lymphocytes in primary liver carcinoma. Study context: Surgical resection served as treatment for the primary liver carcinoma of these patients. Productive TCRbeta read counts per sample ran from roughly 3.65 to 7.13 million and were similar across tissue types.

For blood RNA, unsorted whole blood served as the source, and germline DNA was extracted too. The template, around 540 ng total RNA, yielded TCR beta cDNA made with a constant-region primer. Sequencing libraries for TCR beta derived from three nested multiplex PCR rounds that used slightly modified ARM-PCR. The study ran its first two PCR rounds for roughly 10 cycles each, using TRBV1-TRBV30 forward primers and a C-beta reverse primer. TCRdb reprocessed the multiplex PCR reads with MiXCR, giving one entry per CDR3 protein. This sample yields roughly 330,000 distinct CDR3 sequences, of which less than 65% are seen a single time; about 6% belongs to the top ten. Study-level points and caveats: Tumor-adjacent and tumor-blood pairs shared less of their repertoires than tumor region pairs shared.

Concerning this clonotype: Its matching antigen is unknown. The germline gene is not matched at one end of the junction; a read error may be the cause.

Germline values: CDR1 SGHVS, CDR2 FQNEAQ. The length of the CDR3 is 14 residues. This receptor was identified in a middle-aged man with primary liver carcinoma and hepatitis B virus infection. V and J are TRBV7-8 and TRBJ2-1, with D possibly called TRBD1 or TRBD2 (5 bases each). Sequencing was performed on peripheral blood. CDR3 sequence (DNA): TGTGCCACCAGCTTAGAGAGGGGTTTTGGTGAGCAGTTCTTC. Translating gives CATSLERGFGEQFF.